Listed below are T cell receptor beta chains from one sample, sequenced in a study of Graves' ophthalmopathy and Graves' hyperthyroidism. One entry per CDR3 protein, called by TCRdb with MiXCR from the multiplex PCR reads. The sample consists of 200,000 to 300,000 distinct CDR3 sequences, less than 55% of them appearing once. The sample consisted of peripheral blood. These receptors were taken from an adult man with Graves' ophthalmopathy. CDR3s include the opening cysteine and the closing phenylalanine or tryptophan. Fields, in order: D gene, J gene, V gene, clone size, CDR3 protein, CDR3 DNA. A D gene is named only where the DNA matches it firmly. Size is omitted from some rows. Given values are once, few, many or a class for expanded clones.

>-|TRBJ2-5|TRBV15|many
CATSRDGETQYF
TGTGCCACCAGCAGAGATGGAGAGACCCAGTACTTC
>-|TRBJ1-2|TRBV6-4|-
CASSYSWPNYGYTF
TGTGCCAGCAGTTACTCCTGGCCTAACTATGGCTACACCTTC
>TRBD1|TRBJ1-2|TRBV7-9|-
CASSSVTGEEGYTF
TGTGCCAGCAGCTCAGTTACAGGGGAAGAGGGCTACACCTTC
>-|TRBJ1-5|TRBV10-3|few
CAISAEADQPQHF
TGTGCCATCAGTGCCGAAGCGGATCAGCCCCAGCATTTT
>TRBD1|TRBJ1-5|TRBV29-1|many
CSVGTAPNQPQHF
TGCAGCGTCGGGACAGCTCCTAATCAGCCCCAGCATTTT
>-|TRBJ2-7|TRBV20-1|-
CSARVPWTNGTPYEQYF
TGCAGTGCTAGAGTACCTTGGACTAACGGGACTCCGTACGAGCAGTACTTC
>TRBD1|TRBJ1-2|TRBV24-1|many
CATSDSLTGTGYGYTF
TGTGCCACCAGTGATTCCCTCACCGGGACAGGGTATGGCTACACCTTC
>-|TRBJ2-7|TRBV19|few
CASSIPAGPGEQYF
TGTGCCAGTAGTATCCCCGCAGGGCCAGGCGAGCAGTACTTC
>-|TRBJ1-1|TRBV7-3|few
CASSGGNMATEAFF
TGTGCCAGCAGCGGAGGAAATATGGCCACTGAAGCTTTCTTT
>TRBD2|TRBJ2-7|TRBV5-1|-
CASSATSGSRYEQYF
TGCGCCAGCAGCGCGACTAGCGGGAGTCGCTACGAGCAGTACTTC
>-|TRBJ2-7|TRBV4-1|-
CASSQETTKSYEQYF
TGTGCCAGCAGCCAAGAAACCACGAAAAGCTACGAGCAGTACTTC
>-|TRBJ1-2|TRBV29-1|-
CSVVTALYGYTF
TGCAGCGTTGTGACTGCGCTCTATGGCTACACCTTC
>-|TRBJ1-5|TRBV28|-
CASSFEGISNQPQHF
TGTGCCAGCAGTTTCGAAGGGATAAGCAATCAGCCCCAGCATTTT
>-|TRBJ2-3|TRBV7-2|few
CASGGPAADTQYF
TGTGCCAGCGGAGGTCCTGCGGCAGATACGCAGTATTTT
>TRBD1|TRBJ1-1|TRBV4-1|-
CASSQSPGQTLF
TGCGCCAGCAGCCAGAGTCCGGGACAGACCCTATTT
>-|TRBJ2-1|TRBV5-8|few
CASSLDGGHEQFF
TGTGCCAGCAGCTTAGATGGCGGCCACGAGCAGTTCTTC
>TRBD1|TRBJ1-5|TRBV19|few
CASGDRRYSNQPQHF
TGTGCCAGTGGGGACAGGAGATATAGCAATCAGCCCCAGCATTTT
>-|TRBJ2-7|TRBV2|-
CASKDRGGYEQYF
TGTGCCAGCAAAGACAGGGGAGGGTACGAGCAGTACTTC
>TRBD1|TRBJ1-2|TRBV7-2|-
CASSLVDRANPNYGYTF
TGTGCCAGCAGCTTAGTAGACAGGGCGAACCCTAACTATGGCTACACCTTC
>TRBD2|TRBJ2-5|TRBV5-8|few
CASSRGSGRYQETQYF
TGTGCCAGCAGCCGCGGGAGCGGGAGATACCAAGAGACCCAGTACTTC
>-|TRBJ2-5|TRBV9|few
CASSVPGSPWTQYF
TGTGCCAGCAGCGTCCCGGGGAGTCCTTGGACCCAGTACTTC
>-|TRBJ1-2|TRBV20-1|many
CSARGNQYGGYTF
TGCAGTGCTAGGGGAAATCAGTACGGTGGCTACACCTTC
>TRBD2|TRBJ2-7|TRBV4-2|-
CASSQVLLAGMVEQYF
TGTGCCAGCAGCCAAGTGTTACTAGCGGGGATGGTCGAGCAGTACTTC
>TRBD2|TRBJ2-7|TRBV7-3|-
CASSLEGTSLTYEQYF
TGTGCCAGCAGCTTAGAGGGGACTAGTTTGACCTACGAGCAGTACTTC
>-|TRBJ1-5|TRBV10-2|many
CASSVVKGWDQPQHF
TGCGCCAGCAGTGTAGTAAAGGGATGGGATCAGCCCCAGCATTTT
>-|TRBJ1-2|TRBV10-3|-
CASSSSIPTGPVGYTF
TGTGCCAGCAGCTCCAGCATACCTACAGGTCCCGTTGGCTACACCTTC
>TRBD1|TRBJ2-2|TRBV7-2|few
CASLGQGRNTGELFF
TGTGCCAGCCTTGGACAGGGACGTAACACCGGGGAGCTGTTTTTT
>-|TRBJ1-1|TRBV29-1|-
CSVETGLNTEAFF
TGCAGCGTTGAAACAGGGTTGAACACTGAAGCTTTCTTT
>-|TRBJ2-7|TRBV20-1|-
CSARDAGEQYF
TGCAGTGCTAGAGATGCCGGCGAGCAGTACTTC
>-|TRBJ2-5|TRBV10-3|few
CASSYGSSQYF
TGTGCCAGCAGTTACGGCAGCAGCCAGTACTTC
>-|TRBJ1-2|TRBV29-1|-
CSVNPPPNYGYTF
TGCAGCGTTAACCCCCCACCTAACTATGGCTACACCTTC
>-|TRBJ2-7|TRBV11-3|-
CASGLAGGEQYF
TGTGCCAGCGGCTTAGCTGGGGGGGAGCAGTACTTC
>TRBD1|TRBJ2-5|TRBV7-9|many
CASSRYHQGADRETQYF
TGTGCCAGCAGCCGTTACCACCAGGGGGCGGACAGAGAGACCCAGTACTTC
>TRBD2|TRBJ2-2|TRBV7-9|few
CASSLAHTSGVHTGELFF
TGTGCCAGCAGCTTAGCGCACACCAGCGGGGTACACACCGGGGAGCTGTTTTTT
>-|TRBJ1-5|TRBV5-8|-
CASSQTGNSNQPQHF
TGCGCTAGCAGCCAGACGGGAAATAGCAATCAGCCCCAGCATTTT
>TRBD1|TRBJ1-4|TRBV5-4|-
CASSLGTGGGEKLFF
TGTGCCAGCAGCCTAGGGACAGGGGGCGGCGAAAAACTGTTTTTT
>TRBD1|TRBJ2-2|TRBV11-2|-
CASSLTQGHGTGELFF
TGTGCCAGCAGCTTAACACAGGGGCACGGCACCGGGGAGCTGTTTTTT
>-|TRBJ1-6|TRBV4-1|-
CASSQGGVQYNSPLHF
TGCGCCAGCAGCCAAGGAGGCGTCCAGTATAATTCACCCCTCCACTTT
>-|TRBJ2-7|TRBV6-1|-
CASSDWGLEQYF
TGTGCCAGCAGTGATTGGGGGCTCGAGCAGTACTTC
>-|TRBJ2-2|TRBV28|many
CASSRRSTGELFF
TGTGCCAGCAGTCGGAGGAGTACCGGGGAGCTGTTTTTT
>-|TRBJ2-2|TRBV2|-
CASGLETGELFF
TGTGCCAGCGGTCTAGAAACCGGGGAGTTGTTTTTT
>-|TRBJ1-5|TRBV20-1|-
CSARSGGQFNQPQHF
TGCAGTGCTAGATCTGGAGGGCAGTTCAATCAGCCCCAGCATTTT
>-|TRBJ1-5|TRBV2|many
CASSRWGGSNQPQHF
TGTGCCAGCAGTCGTTGGGGAGGAAGCAATCAGCCCCAGCATTTT
>TRBD2|TRBJ2-2|TRBV9|once
CASSTLSGRGTGELFF
TGTGCCAGCAGCACCCTTAGCGGGAGGGGTACCGGGGAGCTGTTTTTT
>-|TRBJ2-7|TRBV7-9|-
CASSERRPLTYEQYF
TGTGCCAGCAGCGAAAGACGACCCCTTACCTACGAGCAGTACTTC
>TRBD2|TRBJ2-2|TRBV7-2|-
CASSPHSGMYNANTGELFF
TGTGCCAGCAGCCCCCATAGCGGGATGTACAATGCGAACACCGGGGAGCTGTTTTTT
>-|TRBJ1-1|TRBV19|-
CASSILRVPDTEAFF
TGTGCCAGTAGTATACTTAGGGTGCCGGACACTGAAGCTTTCTTT
>-|TRBJ2-5|TRBV29-1|few
CSVDWSSRGTQYF
TGCAGCGTTGATTGGTCTAGCAGGGGGACCCAGTACTTC
>-|TRBJ2-7|TRBV5-6|-
CASSFSVSEQYF
TGTGCCAGCAGCTTTAGTGTTTCCGAGCAGTACTTC
>-|TRBJ2-7|TRBV6-1|many
CASRGEGSYEQYF
TGTGCCAGCAGGGGGGAAGGCTCCTACGAGCAGTACTTC
>TRBD1|TRBJ2-7|TRBV25-1|-
CASTRTGGFYEQYF
TGTGCCAGCACTAGGACAGGGGGCTTCTACGAGCAGTACTTC
>-|TRBJ2-3|TRBV2|-
CASSGFGGTDTQYF
TGTGCCAGCAGTGGATTCGGGGGCACAGATACGCAGTATTTT